Below, 24 T cell receptor beta chains from the same sample are listed, as sequenced in a study of blood T cell repertoires in COVID-19. Only in-frame clones appear in the TCRdb table, and some are missing; sequencing was by immunoSEQ multiplex PCR. The sample holds some 360,000 clones; 89% are singletons and the top ten take around 3.9%. Sequencing was carried out using peripheral blood. These receptors were collected from a woman aged 60-75 years with COVID-19, enrolled during active disease.

The rearrangement uses TRBV7-2 and TRBJ2-7, with 7 bases lining up with TRBD2. CDR3 length equals 16 residues. The V segment lost 5 bases and the J segment 3 bases; nucleotides outside the gene matches: 13. Germline CDR1 reads SGHTA; CDR2 reads FQGNSA. The CDR3 DNA is TGTGCCAGCAGCGACTTAGAAGTGACTAGCCTCTACGAGCAGTACTTC. Translation: CASSDLEVTSLYEQYF.

This clone has a single count. Here the CDR3 reads CASSRNRDRVETQYF. DNA of the CDR3: TGCGCCAGCAGCCGAAATAGGGACAGGGTAGAGACCCAGTACTTC. The rearrangement uses TRBV4-1 and TRBJ2-5; 9 positions agree with TRBD1. The V gene end was trimmed by 4 bases and the J gene end by 4 bases; junction bases not matched to a gene: 7. Looked up from germline, CDR1 is MGHRA and CDR2 is YSYEKL. The CDR3 extends over 15 amino acids.

V is TRBV9 and J is TRBJ1-6; D remains unclear. Germline assignment: CDR1 SGDLS and CDR2 YYNGEE. V gave up 1 base and J gave up 5 bases, with 7 bases separating them. The CDR3 runs to 14 residues. CDR3: CASSVTTDNSPLHF. The CDR3 region has the DNA TGTGCCAGCAGCGTAACCACAGATAATTCACCCCTCCACTTT.

This rearrangement joins TRBV10-3 to TRBJ1-6; unclear D gene. Looked up from germline, CDR1 is ENHRY and CDR2 is SYGVKD. The CDR3 consists of 12 residues. V was cut by 8 bases and J by 10 bases, with 12 bases left in between. The CDR3 sequence: CAIGSSDSPLHF. The CDR3 DNA reads as TGTGCCATCGGGTCTAGCGACTCACCCCTCCACTTT.

The chain is built from TRBV7-9 and TRBJ1-1; D might be TRBD1 (5 bases). Germline V gives CDR1 SEHNR, CDR2 FQNEAQ (reference sequence). V was pared by 5 bases and J by 1 base, with 17 bases between. The CDR3 has 16 amino acids. The CDR3 region has the DNA TGTGCCAGCAGCGGAACAGGTGGGCTTACGAACACTGAAGCTTTCTTT. It yields the protein CASSGTGGLTNTEAFF.

V and J are TRBV4-2 and TRBJ2-5; TRBD2 matches at 10 bases. The ends lost 1 base at V and 2 bases at J; junction bases unmatched: 13. The CDR3 runs to 19 residues. Looked up from germline, CDR1 is LGHNA and CDR2 is YNFKEQ. This chain's CDR3 is CASSQVWRAASGGQETQYF. The CDR3 nucleotides read TGTGCCAGCAGCCAAGTGTGGAGGGCGGCTAGCGGGGGACAAGAGACCCAGTACTTC.

The gene calls are TRBV5-1 and TRBJ1-1; D not resolved. The V gene's germline CDR1 is SGHRS and CDR2 YFSETQ. The CDR3 covers 16 residues. V gave up 3 bases and J gave up 3 bases, with 18 bases separating them. The chain's CDR3 is CASSSGSTAGYTEAFF. Written as DNA, the CDR3 is TGCGCCAGCAGCTCCGGGTCAACAGCGGGTTACACTGAAGCTTTCTTT.

This clone was observed at least ten times. The chain uses TRBV7-3 and TRBJ2-3; no firm D call. The CDR3 is 14 amino acids. V was trimmed by 1 base and J by 3 bases, leaving 8 bases between them. Germline CDR1 and CDR2: SGHTA and FQGTGA. The CDR3 sequence is CASSLSARTDTQYF. CDR3 sequence (DNA): TGTGCCAGCAGCTTAAGTGCCCGGACAGATACGCAGTATTTT. Combining the CDR3 with reference TRBV7-3 and TRBJ2-3 gives the whole variable domain GAGVSQTPSNKVTEKGKYVELRCDPISGHTALYWYRQSLGQGPEFLIYFQGTGAADDSGLPNDRFFAVRPEGSVSTLKIQRTERGDSAVYLCASSLSARTDTQYFGPGTRLTVL.

The chain carries TRBV29-1 and TRBJ1-2; the D is unclear. Trimming removed 6 bases from V and 8 bases from J, with 10 bases in between. The CDR3 contains 10 residues. CDR1 is SQVTM, CDR2 ANQGSEA, per germline. The CDR3 here is CSVRQDGYTF. CDR3 nucleotide sequence: TGCAGCGTGCGACAAGACGGCTACACCTTC. The whole variable domain, filled in from reference TRBV29-1 and TRBJ1-2, reads SAVISQKPSRDICQRGTSLTIQCQVDSQVTMMFWYRQQPGQSLTLIATANQGSEATYESGFVIDKFPISRPNLTFSTLTVSNMSPEDSSIYLCSVRQDGYTFGSGTRLTVV.

The rearrangement uses TRBV18 and TRBJ1-2; tentatively, D is TRBD1 (5 bases). Per the germline V gene, CDR1 is KGHSH and CDR2 is LQKENI. The CDR3 has 18 amino acids. Trimming removed 3 bases at V and 4 bases at J, with 24 bases between. The chain's CDR3 is CASSPSLAGGGVAYGYTF. The CDR3, as DNA: TGTGCCAGCTCACCTTCCCTGGCAGGTGGGGGGGTGGCCTATGGCTACACCTTC.

V is TRBV7-2 and J is TRBJ2-3; 10 bases align to TRBD2. Per germline, CDR1 SGHTA and CDR2 FQGNSA. With 4 bases clipped from V and 0 bases from J, the junction kept 7 bases outside the gene matches. This CDR3 region has 17 residues. CDR3 in DNA: TGTGCCAGCAGCTCCCTAGGACTAGCGGCAAGCACAGATACGCAGTATTTT. Its protein product is CASSSLGLAASTDTQYF.

The chain is built from TRBV9 and TRBJ2-7, with TRBD1 matching 9 bases. Germline assignment: CDR1 SGDLS and CDR2 YYNGEE. The CDR3 is 16 amino acids. V shed 3 bases and J 3 bases; nucleotides not matched to a gene: 10. The CDR3 spells CASSGGTGTGFYEQYF. CDR3 in DNA: TGTGCCAGCAGCGGAGGTACCGGGACAGGGTTCTACGAGCAGTACTTC.

The chain combines TRBV5-4 with TRBJ2-7; 12 bases map to TRBD1. V was clipped by 2 bases and J by 7 bases; unmatched bases: 10. The CDR3 has 16 amino acids. In germline, CDR1 is SGHNT, CDR2 YYREEE (reference sequence). The CDR3 loop is CASSFGGQGAPYEQYF. CDR3 in DNA: TGTGCCAGCAGCTTCGGGGGACAGGGGGCCCCTTATGAGCAGTACTTC.

The chain links TRBV29-1 to TRBJ1-2, with 8 bases fitting TRBD1. The CDR3 length is 16 residues. Looked up from germline, CDR1 is SQVTM and CDR2 is ANQGSEA. V trimming: 4 bases; J trimming: 0 bases; junction bases outside the gene matches: 10. The CDR3 DNA sequence: TGCAGCGTTGTGCCCGTCGGACAGGGAGCTAACTATGGCTACACCTTC. The encoded protein is CSVVPVGQGANYGYTF.

The V gene is TRBV6-5, the J gene TRBJ1-1, with 7 bases matching TRBD1. Germline CDR1 and CDR2: MNHEY and SVGAGI. Trimming took 7 bases from V and 0 from J; bases not matched to a gene: 5. The CDR3 is 14 residues long. DNA for the CDR3: TGTGCCAGCACTCGACAGGGCTTGAACACTGAAGCTTTCTTT. As protein: CASTRQGLNTEAFF.

The V gene is TRBV5-1, the J gene TRBJ2-7, with a weak D call TRBD2 (5 bases). Germline V CDR1 and CDR2: SGHRS, YFSETQ. CDR3 length: 13 amino acids. The V and J ends lost 4 bases and 2 bases respectively, with 10 bases between them. This CDR3 reads CASSRDGAYEQYF. The CDR3 DNA reads TGCGCCAGCAGCCGCGACGGGGCCTACGAGCAGTACTTC.

The rearrangement links TRBV18 to TRBJ2-1; 12 bases agree with TRBD2. The CDR3 covers 15 residues. CDR1 KGHSH and CDR2 LQKENI come from the germline V gene. V was clipped by 5 bases and J by 9 bases; unmatched bases: 8. CDR3 region: CASSARLAGDGEQFF. For the CDR3, the DNA is TGTGCCAGCTCAGCTAGACTAGCGGGGGACGGTGAGCAGTTCTTC.

The chain uses TRBV19 and TRBJ1-5, with a weak D call TRBD1 (6 bases). Trimming pared 3 bases from V and 6 bases from J, leaving 15 bases between. The CDR3 contains 15 residues. CDR1 and CDR2 (germline): LNHDA, SQIVND (reference sequence). The CDR3 loop is CASSIRAGDPQPQHF. CDR3 sequence (DNA): TGTGCCAGTAGTATTAGGGCAGGGGACCCTCAGCCCCAGCATTTT.

V and J are TRBV6-1 and TRBJ1-5; 8 bases map to TRBD1. The CDR3 runs 16 residues. The junction had 6 bases not matched to a gene; V was cut back by 1 base and J by 4 bases. Germline V gene data show CDR1 as MNHNS and CDR2 as SASEGT. CDR3 DNA sequence: TGTGCCAGCAGTGAAGGGGACAGGCTAGCTAATCAGCCCCAGCATTTT. This translates into CASSEGDRLANQPQHF.

This chain connects TRBV5-1 to TRBJ2-7; TRBD2 aligns across 7 bases. The CDR3 totals 15 residues. Germline V gives CDR1 SGHRS, CDR2 YFSETQ. V lost 0 bases, J lost 6 bases, and 9 bases stayed unmatched. The CDR3 DNA sequence: TGCGCCAGCAGCTTGGTAGGATTTGGCGGGGGCGAGCAGTACTTC. Its protein product is CASSLVGFGGGEQYF.

This clone showed up just a few times. This CDR3 is CASSLAFPGSNYGYTF. The CDR3 DNA reads TGTGCCAGCAGCTTAGCGTTCCCAGGGTCTAACTATGGCTACACCTTC. The J gene is TRBJ1-2, the V gene TRBV7-8; D might be TRBD1 (5 bases). This CDR3 contains 16 residues. Germline-derived CDR1 and CDR2 are SGHVS and FQNEAQ. V was shortened by 0 bases and J by 0 bases, with 11 bases between the two germline ends.

The chain links TRBV5-6 to TRBJ1-1; D perhaps matches TRBD1 (5 bases). CDR3 length: 15 residues. The V gene's germline CDR1 is SGHDT and CDR2 YYEEEE. Trimming shortened V by 4 bases and J by 10 bases, and 23 bases separated the two germline ends. CDR3: CASSLGGLGGASAFF. The CDR3, as DNA: TGTGCCAGCAGCCTCGGGGGACTAGGTGGGGCGTCAGCTTTCTTT.

V is TRBV27 and J is TRBJ2-3; 9 bases fit TRBD2. The germline gives CDR1 MNHEY, CDR2 SMNVEV (reference sequence). V gave up 6 bases and J gave up 8 bases; unmatched junction bases: 3. CDR3 length equals 12 residues. This CDR3 reads CASRIAGATQYF. DNA for the CDR3: TGTGCCAGCAGGATAGCGGGGGCTACGCAGTATTTT.

V usage is TRBV5-1 and J usage is TRBJ2-7; 8 nucleotides match TRBD1. V lost 5 bases, J lost 6 bases, and 13 bases stayed unmatched. The germline gives CDR1 SGHRS, CDR2 YFSETQ. This CDR3 spans 15 amino acids. The chain's CDR3 is CASRDRDRTSGEQYF. CDR3 DNA: TGCGCCAGCAGGGACCGGGACAGGACCTCCGGCGAGCAGTACTTC.